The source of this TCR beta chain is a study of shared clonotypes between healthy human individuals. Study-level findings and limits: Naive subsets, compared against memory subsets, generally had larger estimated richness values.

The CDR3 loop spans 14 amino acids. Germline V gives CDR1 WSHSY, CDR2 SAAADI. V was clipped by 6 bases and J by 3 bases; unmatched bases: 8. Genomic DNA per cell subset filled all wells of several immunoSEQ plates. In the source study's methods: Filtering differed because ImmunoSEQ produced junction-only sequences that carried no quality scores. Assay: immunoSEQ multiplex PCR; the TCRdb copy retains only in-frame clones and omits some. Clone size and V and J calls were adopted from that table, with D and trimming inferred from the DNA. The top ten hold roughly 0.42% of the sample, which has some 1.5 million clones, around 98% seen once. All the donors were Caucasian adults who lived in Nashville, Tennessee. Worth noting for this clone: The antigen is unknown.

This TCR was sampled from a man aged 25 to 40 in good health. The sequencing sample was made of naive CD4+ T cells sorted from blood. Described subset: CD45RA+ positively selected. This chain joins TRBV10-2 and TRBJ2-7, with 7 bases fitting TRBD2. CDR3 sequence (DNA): TGCGCCAGCAGGTGGGGCGGGGAGGGCTACGAGCAGTACTTC. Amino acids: CASRWGGEGYEQYF.